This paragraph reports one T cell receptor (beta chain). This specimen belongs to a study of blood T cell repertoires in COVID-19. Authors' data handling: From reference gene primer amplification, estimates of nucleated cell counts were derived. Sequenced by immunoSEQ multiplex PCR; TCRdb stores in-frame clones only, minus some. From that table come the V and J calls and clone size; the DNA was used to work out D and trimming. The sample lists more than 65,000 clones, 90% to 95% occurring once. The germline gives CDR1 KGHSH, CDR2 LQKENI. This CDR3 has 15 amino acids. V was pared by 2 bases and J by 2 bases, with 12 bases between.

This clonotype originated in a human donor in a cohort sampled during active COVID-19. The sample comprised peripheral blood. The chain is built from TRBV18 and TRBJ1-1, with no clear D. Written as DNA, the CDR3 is TGTGCCAGCTCACCAATATTGGCGGGTAACACTGAAGCTTTCTTT. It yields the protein CASSPILAGNTEAFF.